The next 23 T cell receptor beta chains were all read from a single sample in a study of cytomegalovirus exposure and HLA in healthy donors. 13 Jbeta primers and 60 Vbeta primers were used for the PCR. TCRdb keeps only in-frame clones here, not all; method: immunoSEQ multiplex PCR. This table holds about 160,000 clones, roughly 80% found once. What was sequenced was PBMCs. The source is a woman aged 18 to 35 in good health and CMV-seronegative.

The chain couples TRBV2 to TRBJ2-3, with a weak D call TRBD2 (5 bases). The CDR3 covers 10 residues. The germline gives CDR1 SNHLY, CDR2 FYNNEI. Trimming cost V 5 bases and J 8 bases, with 5 bases left between them. This chain's CDR3 is CASSSGTQYF. The DNA of the CDR3 is TGTGCCAGCAGTAGCGGTACGCAGTATTTT.

The J gene is TRBJ2-2, the V gene TRBV28; a possible D gene is TRBD1 (5 bases). V lost 1 base and J lost 1, with 16 bases in between. This CDR3 is built from 18 residues. Per the germline V gene, CDR1 is MDHEN and CDR2 is SYDVKM. In nucleotides, the CDR3 is TGTGCCAGCAGTTTATTGGACACCCTGGTCCGGAACACCGGGGAGCTGTTTTTT. Translated: CASSLLDTLVRNTGELFF.

The chain recombines TRBV27 with TRBJ1-1; the D gene is possibly TRBD1 (6 bases). In germline, CDR1 is MNHEY, CDR2 SMNVEV (reference sequence). The length of the CDR3 is 17 residues. V was clipped by 6 bases and J by 4 bases, with 24 bases between them. CDR3 sequence: CASSLLQRGGRGTEAFF. CDR3 coding DNA: TGTGCCAGCAGCTTACTTCAAAGAGGGGGAAGGGGCACTGAAGCTTTCTTT.

The chain has TRBV13 and TRBJ1-2; a weak D match, TRBD1 (5 bases). This CDR3 contains 18 residues. Trimming left V 5 bases short and J 0 bases short, with 22 bases between. Germline CDR1 reads PRHDT; CDR2 reads FYEKMQ (reference sequence). The CDR3 DNA follows: TGTGCCAGCAGCCCACTGGGAAAAGGGGCGATTACTAACTATGGCTACACCTTC. Its translation is CASSPLGKGAITNYGYTF. The variable domain in full, completed from reference TRBV13 and TRBJ1-2, reads AAGVIQSPRHLIKEKRETATLKCYPIPRHDTVYWYQQGPGQDPQFLISFYEKMQSDKGSIPDRFSAQQFSDYHSELNMSSLELGDSALYFCASSPLGKGAITNYGYTFGSGTRLTVV.

The V call is TRBV7-2, the J call TRBJ2-3; D is uncertain. V lost 3 bases and J 2 bases, leaving 15 bases between the germline ends. Germline V CDR1 and CDR2: SGHTA, FQGNSA. The CDR3 loop spans 16 amino acids. CDR3 in DNA: TGTGCCAGCAGCTTGTCTGGGCAGCCAACCACAGATACGCAGTATTTT. This codes for CASSLSGQPTTDTQYF. The full variable domain, rest sourced from reference TRBV7-2 and TRBJ2-3, is GAGVSQSPSNKVTEKGKDVELRCDPISGHTALYWYRQSLGQGLEFLIYFQGNSAPDKSGLPSDRFSAERTGGSVSTLTIQRTQQEDSAVYLCASSLSGQPTTDTQYFGPGTRLTVL.

The CDR3 is CASSLASGDGNTIYF. The CDR3 bases are TGCGCCAGCAGCTTGGCTAGCGGGGATGGAAACACCATATATTTT. The rearrangement uses TRBV5-1 and TRBJ1-3, with D unresolved. Germline V lookup: CDR1 SGHRS, CDR2 YFSETQ. V lost 0 bases, J lost 3 bases, and 10 bases lay in between. The CDR3 loop spans 15 amino acids.

J is TRBJ2-4 and V is TRBV5-1; the match to TRBD2 covers 11 bases. CDR1 is SGHRS, CDR2 YFSETQ, per germline. Trimming took 4 bases from V and 4 from J; bases not matched to a gene: 7. The CDR3 contains 16 residues. CDR3 region: CASSLTSGSRKNIQYF. In nucleotides, the CDR3 is TGCGCCAGCAGCCTAACTAGCGGGAGTCGAAAAAACATTCAGTACTTC.

This clone has just one count. This rearrangement joins TRBV5-5 to TRBJ2-1, with 7 bases that match TRBD2. CDR1 is SGHKS, CDR2 YYEKEE, per germline (reference sequence). The CDR3 has 15 amino acids. Unmatched junction bases numbered 7, after V lost 4 bases and J lost 3 bases. The CDR3 DNA reads as TGTGCCAGCAGCCCCTCGGCTAGCGGCTACAATGAGCAGTTCTTC. Protein: CASSPSASGYNEQFF.

V gene TRBV9 combines with J gene TRBJ2-5, with TRBD2 matching over 9 bases. Germline CDR1 is SGDLS and CDR2 is YYNGEE. The CDR3 runs to 15 residues. V was clipped by 4 bases and J by 7 bases; unmatched bases: 11. The CDR3 reads CASSLGLAPLGTQYF. CDR3 sequence (DNA): TGTGCCAGCAGCCTAGGACTAGCGCCTTTAGGGACCCAGTACTTC.

This rearrangement joins TRBV2 to TRBJ2-7; 7 bases map to TRBD2. V lost 5 bases, J lost 4 bases, and 11 bases stayed unmatched. Germline V gene lookup returns CDR1 SNHLY and CDR2 FYNNEI. CDR3 size: 15 residues. In DNA form, the CDR3 reads TGTGCCAGCAGTCTCTTTGGGGGAGGGGTGTACGAGCAGTACTTC. Translated: CASSLFGGGVYEQYF.

The chain has TRBV7-9 and TRBJ2-5, with TRBD2 identical over 10 bases. The V segment lost 1 base and the J segment 2 bases; nucleotides outside the gene matches: 4. Germline V CDR1 and CDR2: SEHNR, FQNEAQ (reference sequence). The CDR3 spans 16 residues. This chain's CDR3 is CASSLGKRGGQETQYF. The CDR3 DNA reads as TGTGCCAGCAGCTTAGGGAAGCGGGGGGGACAAGAGACCCAGTACTTC.

The chain has TRBV5-1 and TRBJ1-1; tentatively, D is TRBD1 (5 bases). CDR3 length equals 14 residues. Between the trimmed V and J ends, which lost 1 base and 6 bases, there was a span of 13 bases. Germline lookup yields CDR1 SGHRS and CDR2 YFSETQ. CDR3 in amino acids: CASSLLTGGPEAFF. The CDR3 bases are TGCGCCAGCAGCTTGTTAACGGGGGGTCCTGAAGCTTTCTTT.

V gene TRBV7-2 combines with J gene TRBJ2-7; 15 bases are a match to TRBD2. Germline CDR1 and CDR2: SGHTA and FQGNSA. This CDR3 region has 17 residues. Germline trimming cut 5 bases from V and 2 bases from J; bases unmatched to any gene: 7. The CDR3 DNA follows: TGTGCCAGCAGCGGGCGGACTAGCGGGAGGGATCCCTACGAGCAGTACTTC. It specifies CASSGRTSGRDPYEQYF.

The chain couples TRBV27 to TRBJ1-2, with D uncertain. The CDR3 has 15 residues. V was shortened by 2 bases and J by 1 base, with 11 bases between the two germline ends. Germline V lookup: CDR1 MNHEY, CDR2 SMNVEV (reference sequence). CDR3 protein: CASSLIGAGNYGYTF. The DNA for the CDR3 is TGTGCCAGCAGTTTAATAGGAGCCGGTAACTATGGCTACACCTTC.

CDR3 bases: TGTGCCGGCGCGGGGCGGGAGGGCCGGGGTCGAGAGACCCAGTACTTC. Its translation is CAGAGREGRGRETQYF. The chain is built from TRBV7-9 and TRBJ2-5; 9 positions match TRBD2. V was clipped by 11 bases and J by 4 bases; unmatched bases: 17. Germline CDR1 SEHNR, CDR2 FQNEAQ (reference sequence). The CDR3 is 16 residues long.

This clone has just a few counts. The V and J genes are TRBV7-8 and TRBJ1-1; TRBD1 matches at 8 bases. This CDR3 contains 17 residues. J gave up 0 bases and V 10 bases, and 16 bases lay outside the gene matches. Germline assignment: CDR1 SGHVS and CDR2 FQNEAQ. Here the CDR3 reads CATAGGAHDSMNTEAFF. The CDR3 nucleotides read TGTGCCACCGCAGGGGGCGCACATGATTCCATGAACACTGAAGCTTTCTTT.

This clone has only a few counts. V gene TRBV27 combines with J gene TRBJ1-5; no reliable D call. There are 12 residues in the CDR3. Germline V gene data show CDR1 as MNHEY and CDR2 as SMNVEV (reference sequence). V was cut by 5 bases and J by 9 bases, with 11 bases left in between. CDR3 nucleotide sequence: TGTGCCAGCAGTCCCCAGAATGGGCCCCAGCATTTT. The encoded protein is CASSPQNGPQHF.

This clone was counted a few times. V gene TRBV19 combines with J gene TRBJ1-2; unclear D gene. The V gene's germline CDR1 is LNHDA and CDR2 SQIVND (reference sequence). This CDR3 comprises 15 residues. Trimming removed 3 bases from V and 0 bases from J, with 11 bases in between. CDR3 sequence reads: CASSITSLSNYGYTF. CDR3 in DNA: TGTGCCAGTAGTATCACCAGTCTCTCTAACTATGGCTACACCTTC.

This clone was counted once. The chain employs TRBV30 and TRBJ2-7; TRBD1 matches 11 bases. V was clipped by 8 bases and J by 3 bases; unmatched bases: 3. CDR1 and CDR2 (germline): GTSNPN, SVGIG (reference sequence). The CDR3 extends over 12 amino acids. CDR3 sequence (DNA): TGTGCCCTGGACAGGGGGCTCTACGAGCAGTACTTC. This translates into CALDRGLYEQYF.

CDR3 DNA: TGTGCCAGCAGCTTGGGCTGGGGTCGGGGGTCCTACAATGAGCAGTTCTTC. It encodes CASSLGWGRGSYNEQFF. The chain combines TRBV7-9 with TRBJ2-1, with TRBD2 as a possible D gene (6 bases). The V end lost 3 bases, the J end lost 1 base, and 16 bases lay between the germline ends. This CDR3 has 17 residues. The germline V gene has CDR1 SEHNR and CDR2 FQNEAQ (reference sequence).

V and J are TRBV10-3 and TRBJ1-5; the match to TRBD1 covers 8 bases. The germline CDR1 and CDR2 sequences are ENHRY and SYGVKD. Losses at the gene ends were 8 bases for V and 4 bases for J; bases not matched to a gene: 13. This CDR3 region has 16 residues. The CDR3 protein is CAIADETGDWNQPQHF. The CDR3 nucleotides read TGTGCCATCGCAGACGAGACAGGGGATTGGAATCAGCCCCAGCATTTT.

This sequence joins TRBV5-4 and TRBJ2-7, with 12 bases that match TRBD2. Germline assignment: CDR1 SGHNT and CDR2 YYREEE (reference sequence). The J segment lost 7 bases and the V segment lost 3 bases, leaving 11 bases of the junction unmatched. The CDR3 has 16 amino acids. CDR3 loop: CASSSRTSGTFGEQYF. CDR3 DNA sequence: TGTGCCAGCAGCTCCCGGACTAGCGGGACGTTTGGGGAGCAGTACTTC.

This chain uses TRBV13 with TRBJ1-3; 9 bases fit TRBD1. Germline V lookup: CDR1 PRHDT, CDR2 FYEKMQ (reference sequence). The ends lost 5 bases at V and 3 bases at J; junction bases unmatched: 5. CDR3 length: 15 amino acids. Written as DNA, the CDR3 is TGTGCCAGCAGCCCGGGACAGGGTGATGGAAACACCATATATTTT. Its translation is CASSPGQGDGNTIYF.